Following are 26 T cell receptor beta chains from one sample sequenced in a study of blood T cell repertoires in COVID-19. Produced via immunoSEQ multiplex PCR; TCRdb's table is partial and in-frame only. The sample has a few hundred thousand clones; roughly 89% are singletons. Sequencing was performed on peripheral blood. These TCRs come from a woman between 40 and 55 years old who had recovered from COVID-19.

Written as DNA, the CDR3 is TGCAGCGCCGACCCAGGGGGCAAGGAGCAGTTCTTC. Protein: CSADPGGKEQFF. This chain links TRBV29-1 with TRBJ2-1, with TRBD1 matching over 8 bases. This CDR3 spans 12 amino acids. Germline V gene data show CDR1 as SQVTM and CDR2 as ANQGSEA. The ends lost 7 bases at V and 10 bases at J; junction bases unmatched: 9.

This sequence joins TRBV28 and TRBJ1-1; D is undetermined. With 7 bases removed from V and 1 base from J, the gap between germline ends came to 10 bases. The CDR3 loop spans 13 amino acids. Germline-derived CDR1 and CDR2 are MDHEN and SYDVKM. In DNA, the CDR3 is TGTGCCAGCACTGTAGTTGCGAACACTGAAGCTTTCTTT. The encoded protein is CASTVVANTEAFF.

The CDR3 DNA reads TGTGCCAGCAGTGAATCGTCTCTCGGTTCGTGGAGTAACTATGGCTACACCTTC. Translation gives CASSESSLGSWSNYGYTF. This chain joins TRBV6-1 and TRBJ1-2; D uncertain. Germline lookup yields CDR1 MNHNS and CDR2 SASEGT. There are 18 residues in the CDR3. With 2 bases removed from V and 1 base from J, the gap between germline ends came to 20 bases.

This clone was recorded only once. This chain connects TRBV5-4 to TRBJ2-3; maybe TRBD1 (5 bases). V lost 2 bases to trimming and J lost 2 bases, with 15 bases between them. CDR1 and CDR2 from the germline V gene are SGHNT and YYREEE (reference sequence). The CDR3 consists of 16 residues. CDR3 sequence (DNA): TGTGCCAGCAGCTTTTCCCTGGCAGGGTACACAGATACGCAGTATTTT. The encoded protein is CASSFSLAGYTDTQYF.

The CDR3 region is CASSPRGLSYEQYF. CDR3 DNA: TGTGCCAGCAGCCCCAGGGGGCTCTCCTACGAGCAGTACTTC. V and J are TRBV6-5 and TRBJ2-7, with 8 bases identical to TRBD1. The CDR3 length is 14 residues. Per the germline V gene, CDR1 is MNHEY and CDR2 is SVGAGI. V lost 6 bases to trimming and J lost 0 bases; unmatched junction nucleotides: 4.

This clone was picked up one time. The chain joins TRBV4-1 to TRBJ1-2, with TRBD1 matching over 10 bases. The CDR3 contains 14 residues. Germline-derived CDR1 and CDR2 are MGHRA and YSYEKL. J was trimmed by 14 bases and V by 3 bases; bases with no gene match: 12. The CDR3 here is CASSHDSGQGFVTF. DNA of the CDR3: TGCGCCAGCAGCCACGATTCGGGACAGGGGTTCGTAACCTTC.

The chain joins TRBV28 to TRBJ1-1, with D uncertain. Germline-derived CDR1 and CDR2 are MDHEN and SYDVKM. CDR3 length: 11 residues. V shed 5 bases and J shed 8 bases, with 9 bases lying between them. CDR3 sequence: CASSLGEEAFF. CDR3 nucleotides: TGTGCCAGCAGTCTGGGAGAGGAAGCTTTCTTT.

This clone was seen more than once but under ten times. This CDR3 is CASSGEFGEKLFF. The CDR3 DNA is TGTGCCAGCTCCGGGGAATTCGGTGAAAAACTGTTTTTT. The chain couples TRBV10-3 to TRBJ1-4; D gene ambiguous. Between the trimmed V and J ends, which lost 10 bases and 7 bases, there was a span of 16 bases. Germline CDR1 ENHRY, CDR2 SYGVKD. The CDR3 is 13 amino acids.

The chain employs TRBV12-3 or TRBV12-4 and TRBJ1-5; D uncertain. There are 13 residues in the CDR3. The V and J ends lost 6 bases and 4 bases respectively, with 10 bases between them. The CDR3 protein is CASSSRGNQPQHF. In nucleotides, the CDR3 is TGTGCCAGCAGCTCGAGAGGAAATCAGCCCCAGCATTTT.

V is TRBV7-8 and J is TRBJ2-3, with 10 bases identical to TRBD2. Trimming removed 4 bases from V and 1 base from J; junction bases left unmatched: 5. CDR3 length: 16 residues. Germline CDR1 is SGHVS and CDR2 is FQNEAQ. The CDR3 nucleotides are TGTGCCAGCAGCTCTGGACTAGCGGAGGGCACAGATACGCAGTATTTT. As protein: CASSSGLAEGTDTQYF.

This chain joins TRBV3-1 (or the pseudogene TRBV3-2) and TRBJ1-6; D perhaps matches TRBD1 (6 bases). Looked up from germline, CDR1 is LGHDT and CDR2 is YNNKEL (reference sequence). With 0 bases removed from V and 3 bases from J, the gap between germline ends came to 15 bases. This CDR3 comprises 18 residues. The CDR3 is CASSQDDSMDSYNSPLHF. The CDR3 DNA sequence: TGTGCCAGCAGCCAAGATGACTCTATGGACAGCTATAATTCACCCCTCCACTTT.

The chain links TRBV4-1 to TRBJ1-3; D gene ambiguous. This CDR3 spans 15 amino acids. Germline assignment: CDR1 MGHRA and CDR2 YSYEKL. V shed 9 bases and J shed 4 bases, with 19 bases lying between them. CDR3: CASRGFAFSGNTIYF. As DNA, the CDR3 is TGCGCCAGTAGAGGGTTCGCCTTTTCGGGAAACACCATATATTTT.

V gene TRBV5-1 combines with J gene TRBJ2-3; D unresolved. The CDR3 has 16 amino acids. Trimming took 6 bases from V and 5 from J, leaving 22 bases between them. The germline gives CDR1 SGHRS, CDR2 YFSETQ. The CDR3 reads CASTQFGLGVLDTQYF. The CDR3, as DNA: TGCGCCAGCACCCAATTTGGTCTAGGAGTGCTAGATACGCAGTATTTT.

The chain carries TRBV6-6 and TRBJ1-5; 7 bases are a match to TRBD1. The trim removed 4 bases at V and 7 bases at J, leaving 7 bases unmatched. Germline V gene sequence: CDR1 MNHNY, CDR2 SVGAGI (reference sequence). CDR3 size: 14 residues. The CDR3 is CASSSPTGAQPQHF. The CDR3 DNA follows: TGTGCCAGCAGTTCCCCAACAGGGGCGCAGCCCCAGCATTTT.

This chain uses TRBV27 with TRBJ2-7; D possibly corresponds to TRBD1 (5 bases). This CDR3 comprises 12 residues. The V end lost 11 bases, the J end lost 4 bases, and 15 bases lay between the germline ends. Germline V gives CDR1 MNHEY, CDR2 SMNVEV (reference sequence). The CDR3 DNA reads as TGTGCCGCACAGGCGCCCGGGTACGAGCAGTACTTC. The encoded protein is CAAQAPGYEQYF.

This chain joins TRBV3-1 (or the pseudogene TRBV3-2) and TRBJ2-2; D uncertain. V was shortened by 6 bases and J by 6 bases, with 8 bases between the two germline ends. This CDR3 has 12 amino acids. Germline V lookup: CDR1 LGHDT, CDR2 YNNKEL (reference sequence). CDR3 loop: CASSLVAGELFF. Here the CDR3 DNA reads TGTGCCAGCAGTCTCGTCGCCGGGGAGCTGTTTTTT.

V usage is TRBV7-2 and J usage is TRBJ2-7; 8 nucleotides agree with TRBD1. Germline CDR1 SGHTA, CDR2 FQGNSA. The trim removed 6 bases at V and 2 bases at J, leaving 9 bases unmatched. This CDR3 contains 15 residues. The DNA of the CDR3 is TGTGCCAGCAGTCCCGGGACAGGATCCGCCTACGAGCAGTACGTC. Residues: CASSPGTGSAYEQYV.

The gene calls are TRBV3-1 (or the pseudogene TRBV3-2) and TRBJ2-5; D remains ambiguous. CDR1 LGHDT and CDR2 YNNKEL come from the germline V gene (reference sequence). V lost 1 base to trimming and J lost 2 bases, with 2 bases between them. The CDR3 spans 12 residues. The DNA for the CDR3 is TGTGCCAGCAGCCAAGCTCAAGAGACCCAGTACTTC. Translated: CASSQAQETQYF.

J is TRBJ2-1 and V is TRBV28; 10 bases agree with TRBD1. This CDR3 has 15 residues. The germline CDR1 and CDR2 sequences are MDHEN and SYDVKM. V shed 5 bases and J 10 bases; nucleotides not matched to a gene: 11. In DNA, the CDR3 is TGTGCCAGCAGTGCCGGGACAGGGGCATGGGACGAGCAGTTCTTC. This sequence encodes CASSAGTGAWDEQFF.

This chain joins TRBV12-3 or TRBV12-4 and TRBJ1-4; the D gene is possibly TRBD1 (6 bases). This CDR3 comprises 13 residues. Trimming pared 5 bases from V and 8 bases from J, leaving 12 bases between. The CDR3 sequence: CASSAQTGEKLFF. In DNA, the CDR3 is TGTGCCAGCAGTGCCCAGACAGGCGAAAAACTGTTTTTT.

The rearrangement links TRBV27 to TRBJ2-1, with 10 nucleotides matching TRBD2. The CDR3 extends over 15 amino acids. Germline loops: CDR1 MNHEY, CDR2 SMNVEV (reference sequence). The ends lost 8 bases at V and 8 bases at J; junction bases unmatched: 12. CDR3 nucleotide sequence: TGTGCCAGCGGGGTCCGGGCTAGCGGGAGTGATGAGCAGTTCTTC. Amino acid sequence: CASGVRASGSDEQFF.

The sample holds one count of this clone. The rearrangement joins TRBV9 to TRBJ1-2; 7 bases map to TRBD1. Trimming took 0 bases from V and 7 from J; bases not matched to a gene: 9. CDR3 length: 15 residues. Germline CDR1 is SGDLS and CDR2 is YYNGEE. DNA of the CDR3: TGTGCCAGCAGCGTAGAGGCGAGGGGGCAAGGTGGCTACACCTTC. This encodes CASSVEARGQGGYTF.

The chain is built from TRBV5-4 and TRBJ2-3, with 7 nucleotides matching TRBD1. The CDR3 runs 15 residues. The trim removed 4 bases at V and 4 bases at J, leaving 9 bases unmatched. The germline V gene has CDR1 SGHNT and CDR2 YYREEE (reference sequence). CDR3 residues: CASSPRQGDADTQYF. In DNA form, the CDR3 reads TGTGCCAGCAGCCCCCGGCAGGGGGATGCAGATACGCAGTATTTT. The complete variable domain, with remaining parts taken from reference TRBV5-4 and TRBJ2-3, reads ETGVTQSPTHLIKTRGQQVTLRCSSQSGHNTVSWYQQALGQGPQFIFQYYREEENGRGNFPPRFSGLQFPNYSSELNVNALELDDSALYLCASSPRQGDADTQYFGPGTRLTVL.

V usage is TRBV5-6 and J usage is TRBJ2-5; D is possibly TRBD1 (6 bases). CDR1 and CDR2 (germline): SGHDT, YYEEEE. There are 14 residues in the CDR3. Trimming took 2 bases from V and 0 from J, leaving 8 bases between them. The CDR3 is CASSLGQYQETQYF. DNA for the CDR3: TGTGCCAGCAGCTTAGGACAGTACCAAGAGACCCAGTACTTC.

V gene TRBV19 combines with J gene TRBJ2-6; a weak D match, TRBD2 (7 bases). Trimming took off 9 bases at V and 3 bases at J, with 15 bases between the two ends. The CDR3 runs 15 residues. Looked up from germline, CDR1 is LNHDA and CDR2 is SQIVND (reference sequence). Here the CDR3 DNA reads TGTGCCAGCCGGAGGGGGGGAGTTGGGGCCAACGTCCTGACTTTC. As protein: CASRRGGVGANVLTF.

This clone has just a few counts. This sequence joins TRBV30 and TRBJ2-1, with 10 bases identical to TRBD2. With V trimmed by 3 bases and J by 7 bases, 6 bases remained unmatched. The CDR3 totals 14 residues. CDR1 and CDR2 (germline): GTSNPN, SVGIG (reference sequence). The CDR3: CAWSRAGGPNEQFF. The CDR3 coding sequence is TGTGCCTGGAGCAGAGCGGGAGGGCCGAATGAGCAGTTCTTC.